The clone carrying this TCR beta chain was detected ten times or more. Its antigen is unidentified. The CDR3 has 15 residues. Trimming left V 0 bases short and J 6 bases short, with 12 bases between. Germline assignment: CDR1 LGHNA and CDR2 YNFKEQ. The sample comes from a study of early T cells in non-severe SARS-CoV-2 infection. Overall study results and limits: The VDJdb matching leaned toward anti-spike CD8 responses and overlooked private and CD4 specificities.

Each cDNA molecule carried a unique molecular identifier. From the 5' RACE reads, TCRdb called clonotypes with MiXCR, one entry per CDR3 protein. The sample gives tens of thousands of distinct CDR3 sequences, approximately 10% of which show up once; 3% to 4% is in the top ten. The material sequenced was whole blood. The chain recombines TRBV4-2 with TRBJ1-5, with D perhaps TRBD1 (6 bases). This sequence originates from an adult who was a healthcare worker with PCR-confirmed SARS-CoV-2 infection or an uninfected control (not recorded which). CDR3 residues: CASSQDTGHGQPQHF. The DNA of the CDR3 is TGTGCCAGCAGCCAAGATACAGGGCATGGTCAGCCCCAGCATTTT.